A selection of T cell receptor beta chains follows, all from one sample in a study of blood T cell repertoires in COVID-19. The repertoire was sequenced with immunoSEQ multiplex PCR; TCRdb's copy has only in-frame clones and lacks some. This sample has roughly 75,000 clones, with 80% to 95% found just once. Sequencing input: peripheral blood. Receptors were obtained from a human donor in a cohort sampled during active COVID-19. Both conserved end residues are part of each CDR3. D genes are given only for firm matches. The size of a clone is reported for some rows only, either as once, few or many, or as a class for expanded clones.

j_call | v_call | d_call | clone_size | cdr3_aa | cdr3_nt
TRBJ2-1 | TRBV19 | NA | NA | CATSSGRQDEQFF | TGTGCCACCTCCTCTGGTAGACAGGATGAGCAGTTCTTC
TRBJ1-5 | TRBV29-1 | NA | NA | CSVSGGNQPQHF | TGCAGCGTTTCGGGGGGCAATCAGCCCCAGCATTTT
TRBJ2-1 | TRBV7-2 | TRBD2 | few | CASSRTRDYNEQFF | TGTGCCAGCAGCCGGACTAGGGATTACAATGAGCAGTTCTTC
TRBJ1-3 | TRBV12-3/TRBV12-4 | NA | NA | CASSSGGTIYF | TGTGCCAGCAGTTCAGGAGGGACCATATATTTT
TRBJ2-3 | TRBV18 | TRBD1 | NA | CASSPDRVTDTQYF | TGTGCCAGCTCACCCGACAGGGTTACAGATACGCAGTATTTT
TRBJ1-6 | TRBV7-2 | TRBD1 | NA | CASSSRDSHSPLHF | TGTGCCAGCAGCTCGCGGGACAGCCATTCACCCCTCCACTTT
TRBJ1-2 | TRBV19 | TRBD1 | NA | CASSTTGTGTWGYTF | TGTGCCAGTAGTACGACCGGGACAGGAACGTGGGGCTACACCTTC
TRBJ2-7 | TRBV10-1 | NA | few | CASSRGIAYEQYF | TGCGCCAGCAGTCGGGGAATTGCCTACGAGCAGTACTTC
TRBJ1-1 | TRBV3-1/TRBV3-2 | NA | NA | CASSRTASRTEAFF | TGTGCCAGCAGCCGGACAGCCTCGCGGACTGAAGCTTTCTTT
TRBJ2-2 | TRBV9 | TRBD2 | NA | CASSVATSGGFNTGELFF | TGTGCCAGCAGCGTAGCTACTAGCGGGGGCTTTAACACCGGGGAGCTGTTTTTT
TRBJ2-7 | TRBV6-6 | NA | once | CASKSPQGSSYEQYF | TGTGCCAGCAAATCCCCGCAGGGGAGCTCCTACGAGCAGTACTTC
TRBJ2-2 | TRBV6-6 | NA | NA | CAMEGGAGELFF | TGTGCCATGGAGGGCGGGGCCGGGGAGCTGTTTTTT
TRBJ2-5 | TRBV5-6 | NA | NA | CASSLKPETQYF | TGTGCCAGCAGCTTGAAGCCGGAGACCCAGTACTTC
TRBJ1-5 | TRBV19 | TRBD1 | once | CASSAGQGSQPQHF | TGTGCCAGTAGTGCGGGACAGGGGTCTCAGCCCCAGCATTTT
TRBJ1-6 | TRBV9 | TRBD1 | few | CASSIRGANSPLHF | TGTGCCAGCAGCATCAGGGGGGCCAATTCACCCCTCCACTTT
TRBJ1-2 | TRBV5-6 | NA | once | CASTQGTRHYGYTF | TGTGCCAGCACCCAGGGAACGCGTCACTATGGCTACACCTTC